This T cell receptor beta chain comes out of a study of T cell clonality in common variable immunodeficiency. Overall study results and limits: Repertoire-complication correlations in CVID were limited by patient heterogeneity. CVID subjects shared fewer TCRbeta clones than healthy controls did. CVID subjects showed higher TCRbeta clonality than healthy controls. What drives increased CVID clonality needs T cell subpopulation sequencing.

The assay was immunoSEQ multiplex PCR, and TCRdb's table has in-frame clones only and misses some. The sample holds 50,000 to 60,000 clones, and no clone turns up only once. This clone was counted many times. Its target is not known. The sequenced fragment ends 3 residues before the CDR3 boundary, so the rest is inferred from the germline J gene. CDR1 KGHSH and CDR2 LQKENI come from the germline V gene. Trimming removed 2 bases at V and 5 bases at J, with 12 bases between. There are 14 residues in the CDR3. This TCR came from a person aged 18-70 years in good health. The chain joins TRBV18 to TRBJ1-1; tentative D call: TRBD1 (6 bases). The sequencing sample was made of peripheral blood mononuclear cells. Here the CDR3 reads CASSPAGEETEAFF. The CDR3 DNA, read in part, is TGTGCCAGCTCACCAGCAGGGGAAGAGACTGAA. The entire variable domain, with the rest obtained from reference TRBV18 and TRBJ1-1, is as follows: NAGVMQNPRHLVRRRGQEARLRCSPMKGHSHVYWYRQLPEEGLKFMVYLQKENIIDESGMPKERFSAEFPKEGPSILRIQQVVRGDSAAYFCASSPAGEETEAFFGQGTRLTVV.